These 18 T cell receptor beta chains share one sample of origin, sequenced in a study of blood T cell repertoires in COVID-19. Clones were read by immunoSEQ multiplex PCR, and TCRdb kept only the in-frame ones, dropping some. This sample has 110,000 or so clones, with more than 85% found just once. The sequenced sample consisted of peripheral blood. These receptors came from a human donor with acute or convalescent COVID-19. The donor label of this sample is uncertain.

The chain recombines TRBV18 with TRBJ2-3; 9 positions agree with TRBD2. Germline V gene data show CDR1 as KGHSH and CDR2 as LQKENI. The V segment lost 3 bases and the J segment 6 bases; nucleotides outside the gene matches: 7. This CDR3 is 15 amino acids long. CDR3 coding DNA: TGTGCCAGCTCACCCGCCCGGACTAGCGTTGATACGCAGTATTTT. Its translation: CASSPARTSVDTQYF.

The CDR3 coding sequence is TGCGCCAGCAGCCTTTACCGGGACAATTACAATGAGCAGTTCTTC. Translated, it gives CASSLYRDNYNEQFF. The chain joins TRBV4-3 to TRBJ2-1; the D gene is possibly TRBD1 (6 bases). Germline V gene lookup returns CDR1 LGHNA and CDR2 YSLEER. Trimming took 4 bases from V and 4 from J, leaving 14 bases between them. The CDR3 sequence is 15 residues long.

The chain combines TRBV7-2 with TRBJ2-7, with TRBD2 matching over 8 bases. The germline CDR1 and CDR2 sequences are SGHTA and FQGNSA. The CDR3 length is 14 residues. V lost 6 bases, J lost 3 bases, and 7 bases stayed unmatched. The CDR3 DNA reads as TGTGCCAGCAGTCAAAGCGGGGGCAGCTACGAGCAGTACTTC. The encoded protein is CASSQSGGSYEQYF.

This clone was observed a few times. The genes are TRBV30 and TRBJ2-7; D ambiguous. The V gene's germline CDR1 is GTSNPN and CDR2 SVGIG (reference sequence). The V and J ends lost 4 bases and 1 base respectively, with 8 bases between them. CDR3 size: 12 residues. The DNA of the CDR3 is TGTGCCTGGACCTCCTCGTCCTACGAGCAGTACTTC. This encodes CAWTSSSYEQYF. Full variable domain (remainder filled in from reference TRBV30 and TRBJ2-7): SQTIHQWPATLVQPVGSPLSLECTVEGTSNPNLYWYRQAAGRGLQLLFYSVGIGQISSEVPQNLSASRPQDRQFILSSKKLLLSDSGFYLCAWTSSSYEQYFGPGTRLTVT.

The chain recombines TRBV28 with TRBJ2-1, with TRBD2 identical over 7 bases. Unmatched junction bases numbered 6, after V lost 7 bases and J lost 0 bases. Per germline, CDR1 MDHEN and CDR2 SYDVKM. This CDR3 spans 15 amino acids. The CDR3 region has the DNA TGTGCCAGCAAGGTGGGAGGGCCCTCCTACAATGAGCAGTTCTTC. Its protein is CASKVGGPSYNEQFF.

This clone showed up just once. The genes are TRBV7-6 and TRBJ2-1; possible D gene TRBD2, 5 bases. Deletions cut 5 bases from V and 2 bases from J, with 19 bases between. Germline-derived CDR1 and CDR2 are SGHVS and FNYEAQ. The CDR3 is 17 amino acids. The CDR3 spells CASSPWASSGPYNEQFF. The CDR3 DNA reads TGTGCCAGCAGCCCCTGGGCCTCGAGCGGCCCCTACAATGAGCAGTTCTTC. Full variable domain (missing parts from reference TRBV7-6 and TRBJ2-1): GAGVSQSPRYKVTKRGQDVALRCDPISGHVSLYWYRQALGQGPEFLTYFNYEAQQDKSGLPNDRFSAERPEGSISTLTIQRTEQRDSAMYRCASSPWASSGPYNEQFFGPGTRLTVL.

The chain joins TRBV18 to TRBJ2-3, with 11 bases lining up with TRBD2. Germline lookup yields CDR1 KGHSH and CDR2 LQKENI. V shed 1 base and J 5 bases; nucleotides not matched to a gene: 11. The CDR3 loop spans 18 amino acids. Here the CDR3 DNA reads TGTGCCAGCTCACCACAGCAGACTAGCGGGATTCAGGGAGATACGCAGTATTTT. Amino acids: CASSPQQTSGIQGDTQYF.

The chain couples TRBV5-1 to TRBJ2-2; 9 bases line up with TRBD1. Trimming took 5 bases from V and 6 from J; bases not matched to a gene: 8. The germline gives CDR1 SGHRS, CDR2 YFSETQ. The CDR3 extends over 15 amino acids. CDR3 nucleotides: TGCGCCAGCAGTACGGGACAGGGAGGGGCCGGGGAGCTGTTTTTT. Translation gives CASSTGQGGAGELFF.

This chain connects TRBV6-5 to TRBJ1-5; tentatively, D is TRBD1 (5 bases). The CDR3 has 14 residues. V was trimmed by 7 bases and J by 4 bases, leaving 14 bases between them. CDR1 and CDR2 (germline): MNHEY, SVGAGI. In DNA form, the CDR3 reads TGTGCCAGCACCAAGATGGGGGGGAATCAGCCCCAGCATTTT. It translates to CASTKMGGNQPQHF.

This clone was observed a handful of times. This sequence joins TRBV28 and TRBJ1-1; unclear D gene. The CDR3 extends over 15 amino acids. CDR1 is MDHEN and CDR2 is SYDVKM in the germline V gene. Trimming left V 5 bases short and J 1 base short, with 14 bases between. The CDR3 sequence is CASSPEDGKNTEAFF. The CDR3, as DNA: TGTGCCAGCAGTCCAGAGGACGGGAAGAACACTGAAGCTTTCTTT.

The chain links TRBV7-9 to TRBJ1-1; D is possibly TRBD1 (5 bases). Trimming pared 2 bases from V and 0 bases from J, leaving 13 bases between. In germline, CDR1 is SEHNR, CDR2 FQNEAQ (reference sequence). The CDR3 contains 16 residues. CDR3 residues: CASSLWTTGLNTEAFF. CDR3 coding DNA: TGTGCCAGCAGCTTATGGACAACGGGCCTGAACACTGAAGCTTTCTTT.

The chain joins TRBV18 to TRBJ2-3; 11 bases align to TRBD2. The CDR3 is 16 residues long. Germline CDR1 is KGHSH and CDR2 is LQKENI. V trimming: 6 bases; J trimming: 4 bases; junction bases outside the gene matches: 9. The CDR3 sequence: CASSILAGVNPDTQYF. The CDR3 DNA follows: TGTGCCAGCTCGATACTAGCGGGAGTAAATCCAGATACGCAGTATTTT.

The chain combines TRBV30 with TRBJ1-4; D possibly corresponds to TRBD1 (5 bases). Trimming removed 0 bases at V and 10 bases at J, with 21 bases between. The CDR3 has 16 residues. Germline loops: CDR1 GTSNPN, CDR2 SVGIG (reference sequence). The CDR3 DNA sequence: TGTGCCTGGAGTGTACCCAGGGTAGGAGCACTCGGAAAACTGTTTTTT. It is translated as CAWSVPRVGALGKLFF.

This clone was seen more than once but under ten times. The chain links TRBV19 to TRBJ2-2; perhaps TRBD2 as D (5 bases). Germline values: CDR1 LNHDA, CDR2 SQIVND (reference sequence). Trimming cost V 1 base and J 3 bases, with 6 bases left between them. The CDR3 spans 14 residues. In nucleotides, the CDR3 is TGTGCCAGTAGTATAGTGGGAGACACCGGGGAGCTGTTTTTT. Translated: CASSIVGDTGELFF.

This chain links TRBV3-1 (or the pseudogene TRBV3-2) with TRBJ1-3, with D unclear. CDR1 is LGHDT and CDR2 is YNNKEL in the germline V gene (reference sequence). V was pared by 0 bases and J by 2 bases, with 8 bases between. The CDR3 sequence is 15 residues long. As DNA, the CDR3 is TGTGCCAGCAGCCAAGACTCAGGTCCTGGAAACACCATATATTTT. Encoded protein: CASSQDSGPGNTIYF.

The chain has TRBV28 and TRBJ1-2; D gene unclear. Germline V gene sequence: CDR1 MDHEN, CDR2 SYDVKM. CDR3 size: 15 residues. The V end lost 6 bases, the J end lost 8 bases, and 22 bases lay between the germline ends. CDR3 DNA sequence: TGTGCCAGCAGGGCTCGCGGTCGAGGGTTAGGGGGCTACACCTTC. Its protein product is CASRARGRGLGGYTF.

The chain employs TRBV6-5 and TRBJ1-1; weak D call: TRBD1 (6 bases). Germline assignment: CDR1 MNHEY and CDR2 SVGAGI. Trimming took off 6 bases at V and 5 bases at J, with 13 bases between the two ends. The CDR3 length is 13 residues. The chain's CDR3 is CASSEGVWTEAFF. The DNA for the CDR3 is TGTGCCAGCAGCGAGGGGGTTTGGACTGAAGCTTTCTTT.

The chain is built from TRBV7-2 and TRBJ2-5; 7 nucleotides align to TRBD1. This CDR3 is 14 amino acids long. Germline CDR1 reads SGHTA; CDR2 reads FQGNSA. V trimming: 1 base; J trimming: 5 bases; junction bases outside the gene matches: 4. The CDR3 bases are TGTGCCAGCAGCTTAGGAGGGGGCCGGGAGACCCAGTACTTC. Translating gives CASSLGGGRETQYF.